This T cell receptor (beta chain) was captured in a study of cytomegalovirus exposure and HLA in healthy donors (dated by TCRdb to about 2017). The study in broad terms: In an earlier analysis of under 750 of the donors, about 260 Gb of sequence data and roughly 100 million unique TCR beta sequences from about 179 million T cells were reported. An early release covering just under 650 HLA-typed donors comprised approximately 290 gigabases of sequencing data and 85 million or so unique TCR sequences. Among the approximately 420 genotyped donors, around 81% belonged to the genetic ancestry cluster associated with self-reported Caucasian donors. The study aimed to test whether signatures of past pathogen exposure could be identified by cataloging public T cell receptors. Using immunosequencing, the study profiled T cell repertoires from about 620 subjects and related those repertoires to cytomegalovirus serostatus. Along with the roughly 670-subject first cohort, a separate validation cohort of 120 different subjects was used. To predict cytomegalovirus infection status, the study combined high-throughput TCR immunosequencing, statistical association of individual TCRs with disease status, and machine learning. A later analysis re-examined previously published TCR beta repertoires from about 700 donors and added high-resolution HLA genotyping to investigate patterns of TCR occurrence. The later analysis used no new phenotypic data to find candidate immune exposures, relying instead on TCR beta sequences and their occurrence across donors. To decide whether each TCR beta V gene segment behaved as functional or pseudogenic, an earlier analysis of nearly 600 of the donors relied on high-throughput TCR beta sequencing. Donor age, sex, ethnicity and CMV serostatus were compiled together with the repertoire data. In a later genetic analysis, genome-wide SNP genotypes for 398 of the 666 donors were used, and that subset was treated as a discovery cohort. Every repertoire in the discovery cohort had been generated on one and the same sequencing platform. Class I and class II HLA loci were covered by the typing at four-digit resolution. Typing coverage varied by locus: about 620-630 donors for A, B, C, DRB1 and DQB1; approximately 500 for DQA1; 606 for DPA1; approximately 450 for DPB1. Because of strong linkage in the cohort, 4 to 6 DR-DQ haplotypes were treated as single units for association and clustering. Among 300 to 500 genotyped donors of the cohort, an average of roughly 230,000 unique TCR beta nucleotide sequences was sequenced per donor, of which about 19% were non-productive. General conclusions and limits of the study: V-gene and J-gene trimming of TCR beta chains was associated with a missense DCLRE1C variant in a later genetic analysis, and the association was replicated in an independent cohort. According to a later analysis, TCR association rates differed among HLA loci, with DRB1 alleles showing the most associated TCRs and HLA-C alleles showing the fewest. In a later analysis, several top co-occurrence clusters were reported to appear linked to parvovirus B19, influenza, CMV and Epstein-Barr virus. The classifier was reported to diagnose cytomegalovirus status with high specificity and sensitivity in both the original and validation cohorts. The authors suggested that the approach could potentially be generalized to other disease states and immunological phenotypes. A total of 164 TCR beta chains were listed by the study as associated with cytomegalovirus. Specific HLA alleles were associated with 15,000 to 20,000 TCR beta sequences at a false discovery rate of 0.05 in a later analysis. In vitro tests confirmed that a few of the cytomegalovirus-associated TCR beta chains recognize cytomegalovirus antigens. Strong co-occurrence of HLA alleles, especially DR and DQ, made assigning TCR associations to individual alleles difficult. Some IMGT-functional V segments, including TRBV6-2 and TRBV6-3, could not be distinguished by the 87-base-pair reads and were therefore excluded. According to a later analysis, most CMV-associated TCR beta chains appeared to be HLA-restricted, and the HLA associations seemed to be driven largely by CMV exposure. Because some donors lacked HLA typing at each locus, the association tests relied only on the typed subset. This cohort had only TCR beta chains sequenced, and the lack of alpha or paired-chain data limited which features could be detected. The sequencing pipeline was judged likely to have produced a cluster of highly shared sequence variants as a technical artifact. Most TCR sequences were observed very rarely across donors, whereas some public TCRs were present in many individuals. The earlier analysis of a few hundred of the donors excluded around 17 rarely observed V segments, including chromosome 9 orphons, because counts were too low. Compared with the approximately 670-donor mean, donors in an Asian-associated ancestry cluster had fewer N-insertions in productive TCRs, according to a later genetic analysis. CMV serostatus was the only immune exposure information available for the cohort. Compared with equally common non-associated chains, HLA-associated TCR beta chains in a later analysis were more clonally expanded and had lower generation probabilities. A further reported finding was that TCR beta sequences accurately predicted the HLA-A and HLA-B alleles for most subjects in the first cohort. Correlated functional status among segregating V segments might be attributable to linkage disequilibrium, but an unknown experimental factor could not be ruled out. In an earlier analysis of more than 450 of the donors, most TCR beta V segments were observed in productive rearrangements about 90% or about 30% of the time, broadly matching IMGT annotations. Roughly uniform sequencing depth across donors was assumed in presence/absence analyses, although this assumption may not hold.

In total, around 600 healthy bone marrow donors made up the cohort. At the time of sampling, every cohort member was nominally healthy, though immune exposures that went unrecorded were likely present. The donor was CMV seronegative and belonged to the group of 380 or so seronegative cohort members. A peripheral blood sample was collected from each donor, and TCR beta sequencing was performed on peripheral blood mononuclear cells. Genomic DNA extraction from the blood cell samples was performed with the Qiagen DNeasy Blood Extraction Kit. V gives up 4 bases and J gives up 7 bases, and the segment between their germline ends measures 5 bases. Per the germline V gene (reference sequence), SEHNR is the CDR1 and FQNEAQ is the CDR2. From its cysteine to its phenylalanine, the CDR3 spans 12 amino acids. The kept DNA is CDR3 alone, 36 bases in frame from the first base. This clone has more than one count but fewer than ten. No antigen is known for it. No base qualities exist here, and no much larger clone lies one base off it.

The library was generated by the immunoSEQ multiplex PCR assay. A mixture of 60 forward primers for TCR Vbeta segments and 13 reverse primers for TCR Jbeta segments was used in the multiplex PCR. The CDR3 region of rearranged TCR beta genes was amplified from genomic DNA by a multiplex PCR assay. The amplified TCR beta libraries were sequenced on the Illumina HiSeq System as 87-base-pair reads. From the authors' description of their analysis: A later analysis counted about 80 million unique TCR beta chains across the 550 to 750 repertoires, and approximately 11 million of these chains were shared by at least two donors. A nearest-neighbor algorithm error-corrected the raw reads and collapsed the reads into unique sequences, merging closely related sequences to remove PCR and sequencing errors. To assign V, D and J gene segments, CDR3 sequences were aligned to IMGT reference sequences. Each retained sequence needed at least a six-nucleotide match to both a V gene segment and a J gene segment. Rearrangements were called productive when the CDR3 lacked stop codons and stayed in frame with V and J; all others were non-productive. Following IMGT convention, CDR3 was defined as the stretch from the second conserved V-encoded cysteine up to the conserved J-encoded phenylalanine. The earlier analysis of approximately 500 of the donors excluded sequences that lacked an unambiguous match to a single V gene segment. An earlier analysis of approximately 590 of the donors called V segments functional above 56.7% productive rearrangements and segregating when the between-donor standard deviation exceeded 5%. A statistical classification framework was built for diagnosing cytomegalovirus status from the catalog of TCR beta chain sequences. In a later analysis, V and J genes were assigned by comparing TCR nucleotide sequences against IMGT/GENE-DB human TR gene sequences. In a later analysis, CDR3 sequences and most-parsimonious VDJ recombination scenarios were assigned using the TCRdist pipeline. In a later analysis, each TCR beta chain was defined by its CDR3 amino acid sequence together with its V-gene family, and reads without a unique V-gene family were excluded. As a way to deal with suspected cross-contamination and a sequencing artifact, a later analysis dropped roughly 620 nucleotide sequences that were highly shared and had low generation probability. In a later analysis, a clonal expansion index was calculated for each public chain from normalized within-repertoire ranks of inferred template counts. A later analysis computed generation probabilities with a VDJ recombination model fitted to out-of-frame rearrangements, and checked the results against IGoR. In a later analysis, TCR-TCR, TCR-HLA and TCR-CMV co-occurrence was scored with hypergeometric tests, and a repertoire-size bias correction was applied to TCR pairs. False discovery rates were estimated in a later analysis by permuting HLA or CMV assignments 20 times. In a later analysis, co-occurring TCRs were grouped using DBSCAN, with TCRdist sequence similarity added in when clustering inside HLA-allele-positive subsets. Repertoires with fewer than 30,000 or more than 120,000 public chains, plus five repertoires with anomalous nucleotide sharing, were excluded from co-occurrence clustering. Held by TCRdb, this immuneACCESS table contains in-frame sequences only and omits some clones. Under half of the omission traces to an unresolved V gene where checked; the cause of the rest is unknown. The DNA gave D and trimming, while V, J and clone size come from that table. In this sample the table shows 130,000 or so clones, roughly 77% of which occur a single time. Together, the top ten hold 4.5% to 5.5% of the sample.

The sample was PBMCs. Here the chain combines TRBV7-9 and TRBJ1-6; the D gene cannot be named for sure. The TCR comes from a man aged 30 to 39 in good health and CMV-seronegative. The DNA sequence is TGTGCCAGCAGCTCACTAAATTCACCCCTCCACTTT. This yields the protein CASSSLNSPLHF. Joined to the reference TRBV7-9 and TRBJ1-6 proteins, this CDR3 gives the full variable domain: DTGVSQNPRHKITKRGQNVTFRCDPISEHNRLYWYRQTLGQGPEFLTYFQNEAQLEKSRLLSDRFSAERPKGSFSTLEIQRTEQGDSAMYLCASSSLNSPLHFGNGTRLTVT.